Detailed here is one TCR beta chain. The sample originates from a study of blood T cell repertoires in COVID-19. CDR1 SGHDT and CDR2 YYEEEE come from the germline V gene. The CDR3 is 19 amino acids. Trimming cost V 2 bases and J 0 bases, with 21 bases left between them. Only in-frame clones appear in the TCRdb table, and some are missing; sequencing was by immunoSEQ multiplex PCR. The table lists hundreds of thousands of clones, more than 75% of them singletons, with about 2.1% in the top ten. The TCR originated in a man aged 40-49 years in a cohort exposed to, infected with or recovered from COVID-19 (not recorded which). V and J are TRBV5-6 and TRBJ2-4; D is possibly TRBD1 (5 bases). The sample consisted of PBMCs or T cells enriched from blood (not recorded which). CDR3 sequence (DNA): TGTGCCAGCAGCTTCAGGGTAACCCTAACGTTATTAGCCAAAAACATTCAGTACTTC. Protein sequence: CASSFRVTLTLLAKNIQYF. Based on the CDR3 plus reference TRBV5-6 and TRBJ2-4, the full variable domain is DAGVTQSPTHLIKTRGQQVTLRCSPKSGHDTVSWYQQALGQGPQFIFQYYEEEERQRGNFPDRFSGHQFPNYSSELNVNALLLGDSALYLCASSFRVTLTLLAKNIQYFGAGTRLSVL.